Listed below are T cell receptor beta chains from one sample, sequenced in a study of blood T cell repertoires in COVID-19. Data came from immunoSEQ multiplex PCR; TCRdb stores just in-frame clones and leaves some out. The repertoire holds 150,000 to 200,000 clones, with approximately 83% as singletons. Sequenced sample: peripheral blood. The receptors stem from a man aged 55 to 70 with acute or convalescent COVID-19. CDR3s include the opening cysteine and the closing phenylalanine or tryptophan. A D gene is named only where the DNA matches it firmly. Not all rows give a size; the values are once, few, many and, for expanded clones, a class.

- TRBJ1-1 - TRBV5-4 CASWRSGSTEAFF TGTGCCAGTTGGAGATCTGGGAGCACTGAAGCTTTCTTT
- TRBJ2-4 - TRBV6-2/TRBV6-3 CASSPEGGARNIQYF TGTGCCAGCAGCCCCGAGGGGGGGGCTAGGAACATTCAGTACTTC
TRBD1 TRBJ2-5 once TRBV2 CASSVTGGGSYQYF TGTGCCAGCAGTGTCACAGGGGGCGGAAGCTACCAGTACTTC
TRBD1 TRBJ1-1 - TRBV28 CASFRRGRGKGHAFF TGTGCCAGTTTCAGGAGGGGCAGGGGGAAGGGACACGCTTTCTTT
TRBD1 TRBJ2-3 - TRBV2 CASSADRGRNTQYF TGTGCCAGCAGTGCGGACAGGGGGCGGAATACGCAGTATTTT
TRBD1 TRBJ2-3 once TRBV29-1 CSVLPGQIITDTQYF TGCAGCGTTTTACCGGGACAGATTATCACAGATACGCAGTATTTT
- TRBJ2-1 - TRBV6-1 CASSEAEAGYNEQFF TGTGCCAGCAGTGAGGCGGAGGCGGGCTACAATGAGCAGTTCTTC
- TRBJ2-2 - TRBV5-1 CASSLRESATGELFF TGCGCCAGCAGCTTGCGGGAGTCGGCCACCGGGGAGCTGTTTTTT
TRBD2 TRBJ2-5 - TRBV3-1/TRBV3-2 CASSRPVAGETQYF TGTGCCAGCAGCCGACCCGTAGCGGGAGAGACCCAGTACTTC
- TRBJ1-1 - TRBV7-2 CASSFQNDRRTEAFF TGTGCCAGCAGCTTCCAAAACGACAGAAGGACTGAAGCTTTCTTT
TRBD2 TRBJ2-7 - TRBV7-9 CASSLGARGGYEQYF TGTGCCAGCAGCTTAGGAGCGCGGGGGGGCTACGAGCAGTACTTC
TRBD2 TRBJ2-1 - TRBV9 CASSFGLAGGYEQFF TGTGCCAGCAGCTTCGGACTAGCGGGAGGTTATGAGCAGTTCTTC
TRBD2 TRBJ2-1 few TRBV6-4 CASSDSSGSSNEQFF TGTGCCAGCAGTGATAGTAGCGGGAGCAGCAATGAGCAGTTCTTC
TRBD1 TRBJ1-2 - TRBV7-2 CAVTQGAGGYTF TGTGCCGTCACCCAGGGGGCTGGTGGCTACACCTTC
- TRBJ2-1 - TRBV5-6 CASSLARGQSSYNEQFF TGTGCCAGCAGCTTGGCCCGAGGTCAAAGCTCCTACAATGAGCAGTTCTTC
- TRBJ2-1 - TRBV7-2 CASSPGHYNEQFF TGTGCCAGCAGCCCCGGTCACTACAATGAGCAGTTCTTC
TRBD1 TRBJ2-7 few TRBV6-5 CASSPGGGLRGEQYF TGTGCCAGCAGCCCAGGGGGCGGCCTGAGGGGCGAGCAGTACTTC
TRBD2 TRBJ2-5 once TRBV7-9 CASSLAGGPGETQYF TGTGCCAGCAGCTTAGCGGGAGGGCCTGGAGAGACCCAGTACTTC
- TRBJ2-7 - TRBV14 CASSQGLSYEQYF TGTGCCAGCAGCCAAGGACTCAGCTACGAGCAGTACTTC
- TRBJ1-2 - TRBV5-1 CASSLAGEGYTF TGCGCCAGCAGCCTGGCGGGGGAAGGCTACACCTTC
TRBD1 TRBJ1-6 - TRBV14 CASSQPQGAKDPTLHF TGTGCCAGCAGCCAACCGCAGGGGGCCAAAGACCCCACCCTCCACTTT
- TRBJ2-7 - TRBV19 CASSFPTTQQYF TGTGCCAGTAGTTTTCCGACTACTCAGCAGTACTTC
- TRBJ2-1 - TRBV6-1 CASSEKSAGRNEQFF TGTGCCAGCAGTGAAAAGTCGGCAGGGAGGAATGAGCAGTTCTTC
- TRBJ1-3 - TRBV5-1 CASSLEARSGNTIYF TGCGCCAGCAGCTTGGAAGCCCGCTCTGGAAACACCATATATTTT